Listed below are T cell receptor beta chains from one sample, sequenced in a study of blood T cell repertoires in COVID-19. Some clones are missing from TCRdb's copy, which holds only in-frame ones; the method was immunoSEQ multiplex PCR. The sample includes about 390,000 clones, about 90% of them seen just once. Specimen: peripheral blood. The receptors were sampled from a woman aged 55-70 years with COVID-19, enrolled during active disease. CDR3s include the opening cysteine and the closing phenylalanine or tryptophan. Each record gives: CDR3 length, D gene, clone size, V gene, J gene, CDR3 DNA, CDR3 protein. A D gene is named only where the DNA matches it firmly. The size entry is marked missing in some rows and otherwise reads once, few, many or a size class.

12	-	-	TRBV3-1/TRBV3-2	TRBJ1-1	TGTGCCAGCAGCCAAGGACAGCTCCGAGCTTTCTTT	CASSQGQLRAFF
15	-	-	TRBV7-9	TRBJ1-3	TGTGCCAGCAGCTGGCCAGAACGCTCTGGAAACACCATATATTTT	CASSWPERSGNTIYF
15	TRBD2	few	TRBV5-1	TRBJ2-3	TGCGCCAGCAGCTTGGGAGCGGGGGGGACAGATACGCAGTATTTT	CASSLGAGGTDTQYF
13	-	-	TRBV14	TRBJ2-7	TGTGCCAGCAGCCAATTTAACGGAGTCGAGCAGTACTTC	CASSQFNGVEQYF
17	-	-	TRBV19	TRBJ2-1	TGTGCCAGTAGTATACAGTCCGTAGGGGGGGGCTACAATGAGCAGTTCTTC	CASSIQSVGGGYNEQFF
14	-	few	TRBV9	TRBJ1-1	TGTGCCAGCAGCTTCCGACAGGTGAACACTGAAGCTTTCTTT	CASSFRQVNTEAFF
14	TRBD1	-	TRBV6-5	TRBJ1-2	TGTGCCAGCAGGCCGGGACAGACTATTTATGGCTACACCTTC	CASRPGQTIYGYTF
14	TRBD2	-	TRBV28	TRBJ2-3	TGTGCCAGCAGTTTCTCGGGAGGAGCAGATACGCAGTATTTT	CASSFSGGADTQYF
12	TRBD1	-	TRBV12-3/TRBV12-4	TRBJ2-7	TGTGCCAGCAGTTGGACAGGGAACGTGCAGTACTTC	CASSWTGNVQYF
14	-	-	TRBV18	TRBJ1-5	TGTGCCAGCTCTCCCCAACGGGACAATCAGCCCCAGCATTTT	CASSPQRDNQPQHF
15	-	-	TRBV28	TRBJ2-7	TGTGCCAGCAGTTTGGGAACTAGCTTTGCCGACGAGCAGTACTTC	CASSLGTSFADEQYF
17	TRBD2	-	TRBV15	TRBJ2-3	TGTGCCACCAGCATTATGGGAGCGGGGGGGCGTTCAGATACGCAGTATTTT	CATSIMGAGGRSDTQYF
13	-	many	TRBV4-1	TRBJ1-2	TGCGCCAGCAGGCCTTCAGGGCTTGATGGCTACACCTTC	CASRPSGLDGYTF
13	-	-	TRBV7-9	TRBJ1-1	TGTGCCAGCAGTTTCAGGCAGGCCGCTGAAGCTTTCTTT	CASSFRQAAEAFF
13	-	-	TRBV11-2	TRBJ1-1	TGTGCCAGCCTCAGGGGAATGAACACTGAAGCTTTCTTT	CASLRGMNTEAFF
16	-	few	TRBV9	TRBJ2-3	TGTGCCAGCAGCCCCCAAGGAGGCTTAAGCACAGATACGCAGTATTTT	CASSPQGGLSTDTQYF
19	-	once	TRBV11-3	TRBJ1-1	TGTGCCAGCAGCTTAGATCAGGAGGGGTCTAGGGACGTGAACACTGAAGCTTTCTTT	CASSLDQEGSRDVNTEAFF
17	-	-	TRBV4-2	TRBJ2-1	TGTGCCAGCAGCCAAGATCTGAGTAGCAGGGCCTACAATGAGCAGTTCTTC	CASSQDLSSRAYNEQFF
11	-	-	TRBV7-3	TRBJ2-1	TGTGCCAGCAGCCGCGGGAATGAGCAGTTCTTC	CASSRGNEQFF
14	TRBD2	-	TRBV2	TRBJ2-3	TGTGCCAGCAGTTTAGCGGGGAGGTCAGATACGCAGTATTTT	CASSLAGRSDTQYF
19	TRBD2	-	TRBV5-5	TRBJ2-2	TGTGCCAGCAGCTTGGGGGGACTAGGTCCTAGCGGGCACACCGGGGAGCTGTTTTTT	CASSLGGLGPSGHTGELFF
15	-	-	TRBV6-5	TRBJ1-1	TGTGCCAGCAGCCCCTCCGGGACACAGAACACTGAAGCTTTCTTT	CASSPSGTQNTEAFF
16	TRBD2	-	TRBV4-2	TRBJ2-5	TGTGCCAGCAGCCAAGCTAGCGGGGGACATGGAGAGACCCAGTACTTC	CASSQASGGHGETQYF
14	TRBD1	-	TRBV25-1	TRBJ1-6	TGTGCCAGCAGACAGACAGGGGTTAATTCACCCCTCCACTTT	CASRQTGVNSPLHF
14	TRBD2	few	TRBV9	TRBJ2-5	TGTGCCAGCAGCGTTAGCGGGGGGCCAGAGACCCAGTACTTC	CASSVSGGPETQYF
13	-	-	TRBV11-3	TRBJ2-5	TGTGCCAGCAGCTTAACCGTCCGGGAGACCCAGTACTTC	CASSLTVRETQYF
13	-	-	TRBV30	TRBJ1-5	TGTGCCTGGTCTACAGGGAGCAATCAGCCCCAGCATTTT	CAWSTGSNQPQHF
14	-	-	TRBV10-3	TRBJ2-5	TGTGCCATCAGCGACGTGGGGGGTAGGGAGACCCAGTACTTC	CAISDVGGRETQYF
12	TRBD1	-	TRBV29-1	TRBJ2-5	TGCAGCGTTGACAGGGGGCAAGAGACCCAGTACTTC	CSVDRGQETQYF
16	-	-	TRBV2	TRBJ1-5	TGTGCCAGCAGTCGGGGGAATCTCCGGAGCAATCAGCCCCAGCATTTT	CASSRGNLRSNQPQHF
13	-	once	TRBV12-3/TRBV12-4	TRBJ2-5	TGTGCCAGCAGTTTGGGGAGCGGAGAGACCCAGTACTTC	CASSLGSGETQYF
15	-	-	TRBV5-4	TRBJ2-7	TGTGCCAGCAGCTTCTTACAGGGACTAACCAACGAGCAGTACTTC	CASSFLQGLTNEQYF
13	-	once	TRBV5-6	TRBJ2-5	TGTGCCAGCAGCTCTGACAGGAGGGAGACCCAGTACTTC	CASSSDRRETQYF
13	TRBD1	once	TRBV18	TRBJ1-1	TGTGCCAGCTCATCCGACAGGGGCACTGAAGCTTTCTTT	CASSSDRGTEAFF
14	-	-	TRBV2	TRBJ2-7	TGTGCCAGCAGTTCGGGAATACGGGCAGGCGAGCAGTACTTC	CASSSGIRAGEQYF
12	-	once	TRBV12-3/TRBV12-4	TRBJ2-3	TGTGCCAGCAGCCCACTTGCAGATACGCAGTATTTT	CASSPLADTQYF
13	TRBD1	-	TRBV12-3/TRBV12-4	TRBJ1-2	TGTGCCAGCACAACAGGGGAAGGCTATGGCTACACCTTC	CASTTGEGYGYTF
15	-	-	TRBV3-1/TRBV3-2	TRBJ1-6	TGTGCCAGCAGCCGAGCCAGTGGAGGAAATTCACCCCTCCACTTT	CASSRASGGNSPLHF
13	-	-	TRBV3-1/TRBV3-2	TRBJ1-1	TGTGCCAGCAGTATTCGCGAGAACACTGAAGCTTTCTTT	CASSIRENTEAFF
14	-	once	TRBV7-8	TRBJ1-1	TGTGCCAGCAGCCTAACAGATACGAACACTGAAGCTTTCTTT	CASSLTDTNTEAFF
16	-	-	TRBV18	TRBJ1-1	TGTGCCAGCTCACTGAGTCAGGACACCGCCAACACTGAAGCTTTCTTT	CASSLSQDTANTEAFF
17	TRBD1	-	TRBV30	TRBJ1-5	TGTGCCTGGAGTGTAACCAGGACAGGGAGAAGCAATCAGCCCCAGCATTTT	CAWSVTRTGRSNQPQHF
13	TRBD1	-	TRBV2	TRBJ1-2	TGTGCCAGCAGAGCGGGACAGGTCTATGGCTACACCTTC	CASRAGQVYGYTF
14	-	-	TRBV4-2	TRBJ1-1	TGTGCCAGCAGCCCCTCGGGGGGTTACACTGAAGCTTTCTTT	CASSPSGGYTEAFF
14	TRBD1	-	TRBV7-2	TRBJ2-7	TGTGCCAGCAGCTTTCCAGACAGGGGCTACGAGCAGTACTTC	CASSFPDRGYEQYF